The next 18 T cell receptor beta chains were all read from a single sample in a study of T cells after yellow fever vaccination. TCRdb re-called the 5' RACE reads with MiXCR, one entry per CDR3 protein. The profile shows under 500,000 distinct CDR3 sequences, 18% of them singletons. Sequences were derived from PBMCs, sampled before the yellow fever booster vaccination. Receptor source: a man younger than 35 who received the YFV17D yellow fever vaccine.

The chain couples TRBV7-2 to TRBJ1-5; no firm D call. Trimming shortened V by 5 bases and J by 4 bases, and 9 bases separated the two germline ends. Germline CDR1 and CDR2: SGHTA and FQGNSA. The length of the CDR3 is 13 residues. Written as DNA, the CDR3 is TGTGCCAGCAGCCTGTATCAGAATCAGCCCCAGCATTTT. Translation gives CASSLYQNQPQHF.

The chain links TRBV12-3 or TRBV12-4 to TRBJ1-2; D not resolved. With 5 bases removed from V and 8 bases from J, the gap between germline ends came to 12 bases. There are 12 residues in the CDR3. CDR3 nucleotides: TGTGCCAGCAGTATCCTCGAGCTGGGCTACACCTTC. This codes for CASSILELGYTF.

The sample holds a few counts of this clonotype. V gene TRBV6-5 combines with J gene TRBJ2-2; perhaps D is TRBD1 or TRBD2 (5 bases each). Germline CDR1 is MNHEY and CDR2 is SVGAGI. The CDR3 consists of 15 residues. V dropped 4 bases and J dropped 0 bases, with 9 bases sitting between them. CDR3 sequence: CASSSGTANTGELFF. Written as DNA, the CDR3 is TGTGCCAGCAGTTCCGGGACGGCGAACACCGGGGAGCTGTTTTTT.

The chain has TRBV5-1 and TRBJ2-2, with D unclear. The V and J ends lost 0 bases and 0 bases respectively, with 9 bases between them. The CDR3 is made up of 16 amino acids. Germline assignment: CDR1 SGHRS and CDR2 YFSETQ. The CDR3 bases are TGCGCCAGCAGCTTGGTTCTGGGGACGAACACCGGGGAGCTGTTTTTT. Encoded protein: CASSLVLGTNTGELFF.

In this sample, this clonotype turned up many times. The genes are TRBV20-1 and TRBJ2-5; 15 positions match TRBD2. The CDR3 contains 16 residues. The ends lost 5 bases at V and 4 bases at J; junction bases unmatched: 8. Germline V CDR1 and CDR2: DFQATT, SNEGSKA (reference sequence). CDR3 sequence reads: CSAGLAGGPGLETQYF. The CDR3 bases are TGCAGTGCTGGACTAGCGGGGGGGCCTGGGTTAGAGACCCAGTACTTC.

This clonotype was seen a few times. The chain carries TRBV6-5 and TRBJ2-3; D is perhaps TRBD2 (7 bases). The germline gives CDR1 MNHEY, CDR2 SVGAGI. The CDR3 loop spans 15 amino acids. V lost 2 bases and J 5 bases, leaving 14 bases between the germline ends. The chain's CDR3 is CASSYEGGGKDTQYF. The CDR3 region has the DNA TGTGCCAGCAGTTACGAGGGGGGGGGAAAAGATACGCAGTATTTT.

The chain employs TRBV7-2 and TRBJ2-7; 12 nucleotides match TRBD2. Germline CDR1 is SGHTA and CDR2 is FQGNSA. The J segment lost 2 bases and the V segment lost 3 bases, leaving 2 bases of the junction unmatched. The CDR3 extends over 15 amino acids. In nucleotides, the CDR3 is TGTGCCAGCAGCTTCACTAGCGGGGGGACCTACGAGCAGTACGTC. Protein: CASSFTSGGTYEQYV.

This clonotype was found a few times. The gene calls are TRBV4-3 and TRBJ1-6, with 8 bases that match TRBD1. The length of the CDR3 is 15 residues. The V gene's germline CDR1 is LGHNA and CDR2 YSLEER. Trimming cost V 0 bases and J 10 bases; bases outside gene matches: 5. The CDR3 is CASSQDGTGSSPLHF. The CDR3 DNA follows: TGCGCCAGCAGCCAAGATGGGACAGGTTCGTCACCCCTCCACTTT.

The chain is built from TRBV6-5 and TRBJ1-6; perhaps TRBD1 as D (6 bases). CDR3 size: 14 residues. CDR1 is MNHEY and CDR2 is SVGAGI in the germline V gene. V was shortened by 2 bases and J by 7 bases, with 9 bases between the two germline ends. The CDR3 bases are TGTGCCAGCAGTTACCGGGACACCAATTCACCCCTCCACTTT. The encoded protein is CASSYRDTNSPLHF.

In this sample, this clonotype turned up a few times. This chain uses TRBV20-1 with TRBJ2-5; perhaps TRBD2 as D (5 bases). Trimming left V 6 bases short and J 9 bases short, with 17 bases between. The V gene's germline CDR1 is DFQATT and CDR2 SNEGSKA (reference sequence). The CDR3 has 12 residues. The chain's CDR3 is CSAGNTGNPQYF. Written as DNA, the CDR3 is TGCAGTGCCGGGAACACGGGGAACCCCCAGTACTTC.

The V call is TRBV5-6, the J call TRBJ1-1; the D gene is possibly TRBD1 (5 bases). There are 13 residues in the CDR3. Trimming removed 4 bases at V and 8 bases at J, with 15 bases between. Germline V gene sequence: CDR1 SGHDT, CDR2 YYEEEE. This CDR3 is CASSRVGRGEAFF. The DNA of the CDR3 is TGTGCCAGCAGCCGCGTGGGACGAGGCGAAGCTTTCTTT. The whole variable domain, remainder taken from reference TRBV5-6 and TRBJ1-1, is DAGVTQSPTHLIKTRGQQVTLRCSPKSGHDTVSWYQQALGQGPQFIFQYYEEEERQRGNFPDRFSGHQFPNYSSELNVNALLLGDSALYLCASSRVGRGEAFFGQGTRLTVV.

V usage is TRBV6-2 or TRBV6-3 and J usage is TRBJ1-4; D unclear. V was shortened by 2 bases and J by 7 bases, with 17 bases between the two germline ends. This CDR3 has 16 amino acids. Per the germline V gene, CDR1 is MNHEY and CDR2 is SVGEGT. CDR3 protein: CASSYSTLSGGEKLFF. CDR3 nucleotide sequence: TGTGCCAGCAGTTACAGCACACTCTCGGGCGGTGAAAAACTGTTTTTT.

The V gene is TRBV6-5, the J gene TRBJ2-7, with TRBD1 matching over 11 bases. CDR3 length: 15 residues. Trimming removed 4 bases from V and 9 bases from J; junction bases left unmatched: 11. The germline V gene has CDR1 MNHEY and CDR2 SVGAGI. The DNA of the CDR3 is TGTGCCAGCAGTTCCTCCGGACAGGGGGCCCGCGTGCAGTACGTC. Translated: CASSSSGQGARVQYV.

CDR3 coding DNA: TGTGCCAGCAGTGAATGGGAGACAGGGGAGAATGGCTACACCTTC. Translated, it gives CASSEWETGENGYTF. The V and J genes are TRBV25-1 and TRBJ1-2, with 8 bases matching TRBD1. Trimming removed 1 base from V and 6 bases from J; junction bases left unmatched: 7. The CDR3 is 15 amino acids. Germline CDR1 and CDR2: MGHDK and SYGVNS.

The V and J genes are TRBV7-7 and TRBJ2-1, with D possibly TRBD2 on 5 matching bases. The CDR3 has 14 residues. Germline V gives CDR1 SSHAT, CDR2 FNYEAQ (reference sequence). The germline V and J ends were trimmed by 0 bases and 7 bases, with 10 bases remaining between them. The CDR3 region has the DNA TGTGCCAGCAGCTTAGCCACTAGTTTTAATGAGCAGTTCTTC. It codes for CASSLATSFNEQFF.

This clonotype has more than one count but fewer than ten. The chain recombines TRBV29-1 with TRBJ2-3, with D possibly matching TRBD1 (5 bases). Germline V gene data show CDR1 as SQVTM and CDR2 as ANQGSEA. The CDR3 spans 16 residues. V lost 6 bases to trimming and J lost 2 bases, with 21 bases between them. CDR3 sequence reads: CSVGYTSGLVTDTQYF. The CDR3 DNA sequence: TGCAGCGTCGGATACACCTCAGGGCTAGTCACAGATACGCAGTATTTT.

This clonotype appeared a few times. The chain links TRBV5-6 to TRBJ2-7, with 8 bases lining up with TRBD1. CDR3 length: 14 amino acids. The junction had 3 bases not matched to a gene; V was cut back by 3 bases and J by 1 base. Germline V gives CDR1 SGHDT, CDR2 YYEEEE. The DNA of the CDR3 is TGTGCCAGCAGCTCCCGGGACAGGTCCTACGAGCAGTACGTC. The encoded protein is CASSSRDRSYEQYV.

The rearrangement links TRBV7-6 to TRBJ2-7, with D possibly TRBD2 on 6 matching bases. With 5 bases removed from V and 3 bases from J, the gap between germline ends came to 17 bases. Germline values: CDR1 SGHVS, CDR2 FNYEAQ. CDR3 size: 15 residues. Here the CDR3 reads CASSPEGDSIYEQYF. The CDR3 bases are TGTGCCAGCAGCCCGGAGGGCGACAGCATCTACGAGCAGTACTTC.